The 21 T cell receptor beta chains presented below share a single source sample, sequenced in a study of regulatory T cells in long-lasting Graves disease. Relying on iRepertoire HTBI primers and Arm-PCR of CDR3 regions, the team built TCR beta libraries. TCRdb redid the calling of the multiplex PCR reads with MiXCR, one entry per CDR3 protein. Of 500,000 to 700,000 distinct CDR3 sequences listed, about 32% are singletons. The time point is: persistent/refractory GD, antithyroid drugs over 5 years with positive TRAb. RNA extracted from PBMCs served as the sequencing template. The sample in question was peripheral blood mononuclear cells (PBMCs), obtained when the disease was refractory, from a patient treated with antithyroid drugs. The source is a female donor with Graves disease.

This clonotype was observed a few times. J is TRBJ2-7 and V is TRBV27; D is unresolved. This CDR3 comprises 15 residues. V gave up 8 bases and J gave up 2 bases, with 19 bases separating them. Germline-derived CDR1 and CDR2 are MNHEY and SMNVEV (reference sequence). CDR3 loop: CASAALGDSTYEQYF. Here the CDR3 DNA reads TGTGCCAGCGCAGCCTTAGGAGACTCCACCTACGAGCAGTACTTC.

This clonotype was found once. The V call is TRBV7-9, the J call TRBJ1-4; D is undetermined. The CDR3 is 15 residues long. Germline lookup yields CDR1 SEHNR and CDR2 FQNEAQ (reference sequence). V lost 1 base to trimming and J lost 3 bases, with 9 bases between them. The CDR3 sequence is CASSLGIDSNEKLFF. CDR3 in DNA: TGTGCCAGCAGCTTAGGGATCGATTCTAATGAAAAACTGTTTTTT.

Ten or more counts support this clonotype. The chain employs TRBV28 and TRBJ1-5; D remains ambiguous. The CDR3 consists of 16 residues. The V and J ends lost 6 bases and 2 bases respectively, with 17 bases between them. Per germline, CDR1 MDHEN and CDR2 SYDVKM. CDR3 DNA sequence: TGTGCCAGCAGCAGCCACCGCACAAGGCGCAATCAGCCCCAGCATTTT. Its translation is CASSSHRTRRNQPQHF.

This clonotype was recorded at least ten times. The J gene is TRBJ2-2, the V gene TRBV12-3 or TRBV12-4; D is ambiguous. The CDR3 extends over 15 amino acids. V lost 4 bases, J lost 1 base, and 10 bases lay in between. The CDR3 spells CASSSRGGNTGELFF. CDR3 coding DNA: TGTGCCAGCAGTTCTCGAGGCGGGAACACCGGGGAGCTGTTTTTT.

This clonotype showed up just a few times. The genes are TRBV5-1 and TRBJ2-2; 7 nucleotides agree with TRBD1. V was pared by 2 bases and J by 4 bases, with 5 bases of the junction left unmatched. The CDR3 contains 15 residues. The germline gives CDR1 SGHRS, CDR2 YFSETQ. The CDR3 nucleotides read TGCGCCAGCAGCTTCAGACAGGGAAGCACCGGGGAGCTGTTTTTT. Its protein is CASSFRQGSTGELFF.

The chain combines TRBV28 with TRBJ2-7; D perhaps matches TRBD2 (6 bases). The CDR3 is 16 residues long. Germline CDR1 MDHEN, CDR2 SYDVKM. The V gene lost 10 bases and the J gene lost 3 bases, with 25 bases spanning the gap. CDR3 protein: CATNFLPGAGYYEQYF. In nucleotides, the CDR3 is TGTGCCACCAACTTCCTTCCCGGGGCGGGGTACTACGAGCAGTACTTC.

The chain uses TRBV6-1 and TRBJ2-2; 8 positions agree with TRBD2. J was trimmed by 7 bases and V by 9 bases; bases with no gene match: 7. The CDR3 has 13 amino acids. Germline V gene data show CDR1 as MNHNS and CDR2 as SASEGT. CDR3 bases: TGTGCCAGTAACGGGGGGGCGGACGGGGAGCTGTTTTTT. This codes for CASNGGADGELFF.

The chain links TRBV12-3 or TRBV12-4 to TRBJ2-7; TRBD2 agrees at 10 bases. This CDR3 has 15 amino acids. The J segment lost 2 bases and the V segment lost 6 bases, leaving 7 bases of the junction unmatched. CDR3 residues: CASSISGTSAYEQYF. The CDR3 DNA sequence: TGTGCCAGCAGCATATCCGGGACTAGCGCCTACGAGCAGTACTTC.

A few counts support this clonotype. This chain links TRBV12-3 or TRBV12-4 with TRBJ1-5, with 7 bases fitting TRBD1. This CDR3 is built from 14 residues. After removal of 6 bases from V and 7 bases from J, the junction contained 9 bases not matched to a gene. Written as DNA, the CDR3 is TGTGCCAGCAGCCGCCGGGACAGAAGCCAGCCCCAGCATTTT. This codes for CASSRRDRSQPQHF.

This clonotype was seen many times. The chain carries TRBV6-1 and TRBJ1-1; D unresolved. Trimming stripped 5 bases from V and 11 bases from J, with 15 bases between. The CDR3 has 12 amino acids. CDR1 and CDR2 (germline): MNHNS, SASEGT. In DNA, the CDR3 is TGTGCCAGCAGTAACATCGGGGAGAAGGCTTTCTTT. Translated: CASSNIGEKAFF.

There are a few counts of this clonotype. J is TRBJ2-7 and V is TRBV5-1; 9 positions match TRBD2. The trim removed 2 bases at V and 0 bases at J, leaving 3 bases unmatched. The CDR3 covers 15 residues. Germline V CDR1 and CDR2: SGHRS, YFSETQ. CDR3 sequence reads: CASSFSGGSSYEQYF. In DNA, the CDR3 is TGCGCCAGCAGCTTTAGCGGGGGAAGCTCCTACGAGCAGTACTTC.

The genes are TRBV13 and TRBJ1-2; D unclear. Germline values: CDR1 PRHDT, CDR2 FYEKMQ (reference sequence). Trimming left V 7 bases short and J 7 bases short, with 13 bases between. CDR3 length: 12 amino acids. The CDR3 DNA reads as TGTGCCAGCAAGGACTCTCGGGCTGGCTACACCTTC. Translating it yields CASKDSRAGYTF.

This clonotype was counted many times. The J gene is TRBJ1-1, the V gene TRBV28; 7 positions match TRBD1. Germline values: CDR1 MDHEN, CDR2 SYDVKM. V trimming: 4 bases; J trimming: 7 bases; junction bases outside the gene matches: 9. The CDR3 is 14 residues long. CDR3 sequence (DNA): TGTGCCAGCAGTTCTCCCGGACAGGTCGGTGAAGCTTTCTTT. The encoded protein is CASSSPGQVGEAFF.

This clonotype was seen many times. The rearrangement links TRBV28 to TRBJ1-2, with 8 bases aligning to TRBD1. Germline V gene data show CDR1 as MDHEN and CDR2 as SYDVKM. Trimming at V came to 6 bases and at J to 8 bases, leaving 5 bases not matched to a gene. The CDR3 extends over 12 amino acids. The CDR3 DNA is TGTGCCAGCAGATCCGGGACAGGCGGCTACACCTTC. Encoded protein: CASRSGTGGYTF.

This clonotype occurred a few times. V gene TRBV7-9 combines with J gene TRBJ2-7, with D hard to call. Per germline, CDR1 SEHNR and CDR2 FQNEAQ (reference sequence). CDR3 length equals 11 residues. The germline V and J ends were trimmed by 7 bases and 5 bases, with 9 bases remaining between them. The CDR3 here is CASMMTDEQYF. CDR3 DNA sequence: TGTGCCAGCATGATGACGGACGAGCAGTACTTC.

In its sample, this clonotype was seen a few times. The gene calls are TRBV30 and TRBJ1-2; D is uncertain. Looked up from germline, CDR1 is GTSNPN and CDR2 is SVGIG (reference sequence). V lost 1 base and J 3 bases, leaving 3 bases between the germline ends. The CDR3 covers 11 residues. CDR3 residues: CAWSAYYGYTF. DNA of the CDR3: TGTGCCTGGAGTGCCTACTATGGCTACACCTTC.

In its sample, this clonotype was seen many times. The DNA of the CDR3 is TGTGCCAGCAGTCCCCACGCCGGTTTCAATCAGCCCCAGCATTTT. This translates into CASSPHAGFNQPQHF. The chain combines TRBV28 with TRBJ1-5; D gene unclear. Germline CDR1 is MDHEN and CDR2 is SYDVKM. The CDR3 loop spans 15 amino acids. V lost 5 bases, J lost 3 bases, and 14 bases lay in between.

This clonotype was recorded a few times. This sequence joins TRBV6-2 or TRBV6-3 and TRBJ1-5; D is unresolved. There are 18 residues in the CDR3. V dropped 0 bases and J dropped 1 base, with 16 bases sitting between them. Germline CDR1 is MNHEY and CDR2 is SVGEGT. CDR3 in DNA: TGTGCCAGCAGTTACTCGTTTGCCCAACCATTCAGCAATCAGCCCCAGCATTTT. Translation gives CASSYSFAQPFSNQPQHF.

The V gene is TRBV28, the J gene TRBJ1-5, with TRBD1 matching 8 bases. The CDR3 is 15 amino acids. V lost 7 bases and J lost 7; bases outside the gene matches: 12. CDR1 is MDHEN and CDR2 is SYDVKM in the germline V gene. As DNA, the CDR3 is TGTGCCAGCAAGTCCGGACAGGGCGAATACCAGCCCCAGCATTTT. Protein sequence: CASKSGQGEYQPQHF.

This chain connects TRBV19 to TRBJ2-5, with TRBD2 identical over 12 bases. Germline loops: CDR1 LNHDA, CDR2 SQIVND (reference sequence). The CDR3 totals 16 residues. J gave up 2 bases and V 6 bases, and 7 bases lay outside the gene matches. CDR3 in amino acids: CASSHTSGRTQETQYF. CDR3 coding DNA: TGTGCCAGTAGCCATACTAGCGGGAGGACGCAAGAGACCCAGTACTTC.

The chain links TRBV25-1 to TRBJ1-1; the D is unclear. Trimming removed 1 base from V and 1 base from J, with 10 bases in between. This CDR3 region has 15 residues. Germline V gives CDR1 MGHDK, CDR2 SYGVNS. The CDR3 nucleotides are TGTGCCAGCAGTGAATTAGGGCAGCAGAACACTGAAGCTTTCTTT. Translating it yields CASSELGQQNTEAFF. Variable domain in full (rest from reference TRBV25-1 and TRBJ1-1): EADIYQTPRYLVIGTGKKITLECSQTMGHDKMYWYQQDPGMELHLIHYSYGVNSTEKGDLSSESTVSRIRTEHFPLTLESARPSHTSQYLCASSELGQQNTEAFFGQGTRLTVV.